This TCR beta chain appears in the sequencing data of a study of shared clonotypes between healthy human individuals. General study results and limits: Naive subsets generally exceeded memory subsets in estimated richness. Donor scarcity curtailed the genetic and exposure-history diversity represented herein.

Each replicate PCR on the sorted subsets used about 0.2 ug DNA (roughly 30,000 T cell genomes). TCRdb's table, derived via immunoSEQ multiplex PCR, lists solely in-frame clones and lacks some. The table has about 1.1 million clones, 77% seen once. CDR1 is MDHEN and CDR2 is SYDVKM in the germline V gene. The germline V and J ends were trimmed by 3 bases and 1 base, with 1 base remaining between them. CDR3 length: 12 residues. Notes on this clone: Its antigen is not known. Different DNA sequences within this sample yield the same CDR3.

The chain joins TRBV28 to TRBJ1-5; no firm D call. The sequence was obtained from a young man in good health. Some clones in this sample may be carry-over from other donors' samples. The sequencing sample was made of memory CD4+ T cells from PBMCs. Described subset: CD45RA-negative fraction. CDR3 coding DNA: TGTGCCAGCAGTTTCAGCAATCAGCCCCAGCATTTT. Protein: CASSFSNQPQHF.